The 24 T cell receptor beta chains listed next were all sequenced from one sample in a study of shared clonotypes between healthy human individuals. Naive CD8 isolation took CD45RO-negative cells positively selected for CCR7 and excluded terminally differentiated effector memory CD45RA+ cells. Here immunoSEQ multiplex PCR was the method, and the copy in TCRdb shows in-frame clones only, minus some. The data hold about 2 million clones, with roughly 94% observed a single time. The sample consisted of naive CD8+ T cells sorted from blood. Receptors were obtained from a man younger than 35 in good health.

This chain connects TRBV4-3 to TRBJ1-2, with D uncertain. Per germline, CDR1 LGHNA and CDR2 YSLEER. The CDR3 has 17 residues. V lost 0 bases, J lost 6 bases, and 20 bases lay in between. CDR3 residues: CASSQEGSSAGWDGYTF. The CDR3 DNA reads TGCGCCAGCAGCCAAGAGGGGTCTTCGGCGGGATGGGATGGCTACACCTTC.

The chain uses TRBV30 and TRBJ2-7; 8 positions agree with TRBD2. The CDR3 spans 14 residues. In germline, CDR1 is GTSNPN, CDR2 SVGIG (reference sequence). The V and J ends lost 5 bases and 4 bases, in that order; junction bases with no gene match: 10. The CDR3 nucleotides read TGTGCCTGGTCCCGACTAGCGAATCGATACGAGCAGTACTTC. The encoded protein is CAWSRLANRYEQYF. Variable domain in full (rest from reference TRBV30 and TRBJ2-7): SQTIHQWPATLVQPVGSPLSLECTVEGTSNPNLYWYRQAAGRGLQLLFYSVGIGQISSEVPQNLSASRPQDRQFILSSKKLLLSDSGFYLCAWSRLANRYEQYFGPGTRLTVT.

The V gene is TRBV13, the J gene TRBJ2-7; D not certain. Trimming took off 4 bases at V and 2 bases at J, with 12 bases between the two ends. The CDR3 has 14 amino acids. Looked up from germline, CDR1 is PRHDT and CDR2 is FYEKMQ (reference sequence). CDR3 coding DNA: TGTGCCAGCAGCTCCCAAGCTACCCCCTACGAGCAGTACTTC. This gives the protein CASSSQATPYEQYF.

V is TRBV29-1 and J is TRBJ2-3; 8 bases are a match to TRBD1. CDR1 is SQVTM, CDR2 ANQGSEA, per germline. The CDR3 covers 15 residues. The V and J ends lost 2 bases and 3 bases, in that order; junction bases with no gene match: 7. The CDR3 coding sequence is TGCAGCGTTGAACAACAGGGGGTCGGAACAGATACGCAGTATTTT. This encodes CSVEQQGVGTDTQYF.

This clone was seen once. The chain recombines TRBV7-9 with TRBJ2-5, with TRBD2 matching 7 bases. This CDR3 has 15 residues. V lost 4 bases to trimming and J lost 4 bases; unmatched junction nucleotides: 9. The germline V gene has CDR1 SEHNR and CDR2 FQNEAQ (reference sequence). The CDR3 sequence is CASSSPLAGAETQYF. Here the CDR3 DNA reads TGTGCCAGCAGCTCCCCTTTGGCGGGAGCAGAGACCCAGTACTTC.

The rearrangement joins TRBV7-9 to TRBJ1-2, with TRBD1 matching 7 bases. The V gene end was trimmed by 3 bases and the J gene end by 4 bases; junction bases not matched to a gene: 5. The CDR3 has 14 amino acids. The germline CDR1 and CDR2 sequences are SEHNR and FQNEAQ (reference sequence). The CDR3 reads CASSFGDSRYGYTF. The CDR3 bases are TGTGCCAGCAGCTTTGGGGACAGCCGCTATGGCTACACCTTC.

The chain combines TRBV7-8 with TRBJ2-3, with TRBD2 as a possible D gene (5 bases). Germline V gene data show CDR1 as SGHVS and CDR2 as FQNEAQ. Trimming took 5 bases from V and 2 from J, leaving 11 bases between them. The CDR3 runs 14 residues. The CDR3 bases are TGTGCCAGCAGCCCCGAGCGGATCACAGATACGCAGTATTTT. This translates into CASSPERITDTQYF.

For this clone: Different DNA sequences within this sample yield the same CDR3. The rearrangement links TRBV28 to TRBJ2-7; D possibly corresponds to TRBD2 (6 bases). V lost 3 bases to trimming and J lost 3 bases, with 9 bases between them. Germline V gives CDR1 MDHEN, CDR2 SYDVKM. The CDR3 is 13 amino acids. The CDR3 region is CASSLRESYEQYF. The CDR3 region has the DNA TGTGCCAGCAGTTTGCGGGAAAGCTACGAGCAGTACTTC.

This chain connects TRBV4-1 to TRBJ2-7; D uncertain. The CDR3 has 16 amino acids. Trimming stripped 2 bases from V and 0 bases from J, with 14 bases between. Germline values: CDR1 MGHRA, CDR2 YSYEKL. The CDR3: CASSQSYPSSSYEQYF. The CDR3 DNA sequence: TGCGCCAGCAGCCAAAGCTACCCCTCCAGCTCCTACGAGCAGTACTTC.

The V and J genes are TRBV7-7 and TRBJ2-5, with D tentatively TRBD1 or TRBD2 (6 bases each). CDR1 is SSHAT and CDR2 is FNYEAQ in the germline V gene (reference sequence). This CDR3 has 13 residues. The CDR3, as DNA: TGTGCTAGTTCCCCGGGGGCCGTAGAGACCCAGTACTTC. Translated, it gives CASSPGAVETQYF.

The V and J genes are TRBV19 and TRBJ1-1; 7 bases map to TRBD1. Trimming at V came to 3 bases and at J to 1 base, leaving 8 bases not matched to a gene. Per germline, CDR1 LNHDA and CDR2 SQIVND (reference sequence). The CDR3 has 16 residues. The CDR3 coding sequence is TGTGCCAGTAGTATCGGACAGGACCTAACGAACACTGAAGCTTTCTTT. This gives the protein CASSIGQDLTNTEAFF.

The chain combines TRBV10-1 with TRBJ2-7; 11 bases align to TRBD2. The ends lost 3 bases at V and 1 base at J; junction bases unmatched: 2. Germline-derived CDR1 and CDR2 are WNHNN and SYGVQD (reference sequence). The CDR3 is 15 residues long. This CDR3 is CASSELAGVSYEQYF. The CDR3 nucleotides are TGCGCCAGCAGTGAACTAGCGGGAGTATCCTACGAGCAGTACTTC.

A word on this clone: Other DNA sequences from this sample encode an identical CDR3 as well. The chain couples TRBV27 to TRBJ2-7; 7 bases agree with TRBD1. The length of the CDR3 is 16 residues. Per germline, CDR1 MNHEY and CDR2 SMNVEV (reference sequence). V was pared by 0 bases and J by 1 base, with 6 bases of the junction left unmatched. As DNA, the CDR3 is TGTGCCAGCAGTTTATCGACAGGACAGGTATCCTACGAGCAGTACTTC. Translated: CASSLSTGQVSYEQYF.

The rearrangement links TRBV6-5 to TRBJ1-5; 7 nucleotides align to TRBD1. V shed 6 bases, J shed 9 bases, and the junction held 11 bases outside the gene matches. The CDR3 runs to 14 residues. The germline CDR1 and CDR2 sequences are MNHEY and SVGAGI. This CDR3 reads CASRDGTAPGPQHF. The CDR3 coding sequence is TGTGCCAGCAGGGACGGGACAGCCCCCGGGCCCCAGCATTTT.

This clone has just one count. The sample holds other DNA sequences that translate to the same CDR3. V usage is TRBV7-3 and J usage is TRBJ1-1, with 9 bases fitting TRBD1. The CDR3 is made up of 13 amino acids. With V trimmed by 3 bases and J by 7 bases, 3 bases remained unmatched. CDR1 and CDR2 (germline): SGHTA, FQGTGA. DNA of the CDR3: TGTGCCAGCAGCTTGGACAGGGGTAGTGAAGCTTTCTTT. Translating gives CASSLDRGSEAFF.

The rearrangement joins TRBV14 to TRBJ1-1, with TRBD1 matching over 7 bases. CDR3 size: 14 residues. Germline V gene lookup returns CDR1 SGHDN and CDR2 FVKESK. Losses at the gene ends were 6 bases for V and 6 bases for J; bases not matched to a gene: 10. CDR3 in DNA: TGTGCCAGCAGACAAACAGGGGTTGGGGCTGAAGCTTTCTTT. The encoded protein is CASRQTGVGAEAFF.

Remarks on this clone: This same CDR3 is encoded by further DNA sequences in the sample. The rearrangement joins TRBV9 to TRBJ2-1; D perhaps matches TRBD2 (5 bases). The CDR3 is 15 amino acids. V was clipped by 1 base and J by 2 bases, with 10 bases between them. CDR1 is SGDLS and CDR2 is YYNGEE in the germline V gene. In DNA form, the CDR3 reads TGTGCCAGCAGCGTAAGCGGCCTCCCCTACAATGAGCAGTTCTTC. Its protein product is CASSVSGLPYNEQFF.

The chain combines TRBV28 with TRBJ2-2; 7 nucleotides match TRBD1. CDR3 size: 16 residues. The germline gives CDR1 MDHEN, CDR2 SYDVKM. With 5 bases clipped from V and 6 bases from J, the junction kept 12 bases outside the gene matches. The CDR3 here is CASSPTGVMLSGELFF. CDR3 nucleotide sequence: TGTGCCAGCAGTCCAACAGGGGTTATGTTATCCGGGGAGCTGTTTTTT. The complete variable domain, with remaining parts taken from reference TRBV28 and TRBJ2-2, reads DVKVTQSSRYLVKRTGEKVFLECVQDMDHENMFWYRQDPGLGLRLIYFSYDVKMKEKGDIPEGYSVSREKKERFSLILESASTNQTSMYLCASSPTGVMLSGELFFGEGSRLTVL.

The chain couples TRBV27 to TRBJ2-1, with D perhaps being TRBD1 or TRBD2 (5 bases each). This CDR3 spans 15 amino acids. The germline V gene encodes CDR1 MNHEY and CDR2 SMNVEV (reference sequence). Deletions cut 8 bases from V and 2 bases from J, with 16 bases between. The CDR3 DNA reads as TGTGCCAGCGGGCTGAGGGGATCTACCTACAATGAGCAGTTCTTC. Its protein is CASGLRGSTYNEQFF.

The rearrangement links TRBV27 to TRBJ2-7; no reliable D call. Germline CDR1 reads MNHEY; CDR2 reads SMNVEV (reference sequence). The V end was cut by 2 bases, the J end by 3 bases, with 17 bases between. This CDR3 has 16 residues. CDR3: CASSLMGYSSYYEQYF. The CDR3 nucleotides are TGTGCCAGCAGTTTAATGGGCTATTCATCCTACTACGAGCAGTACTTC.

The chain recombines TRBV27 with TRBJ1-5, with D maybe TRBD1 (6 bases). Germline-derived CDR1 and CDR2 are MNHEY and SMNVEV (reference sequence). This CDR3 comprises 15 residues. V lost 4 bases to trimming and J lost 0 bases, with 10 bases between them. DNA for the CDR3: TGTGCCAGCAGTTGGGGACACCCTAGCAATCAGCCCCAGCATTTT. This gives the protein CASSWGHPSNQPQHF.

This clone showed up just once. The DNA for the CDR3 is TGTGCCAGCACCCCCCTCTGGACTAGCGGGAGTTACAATGAGCAGTTCTTC. This encodes CASTPLWTSGSYNEQFF. This chain uses TRBV7-9 with TRBJ2-1; TRBD2 matches 13 bases. With 7 bases clipped from V and 4 bases from J, the junction kept 10 bases outside the gene matches. CDR1 and CDR2 from the germline V gene are SEHNR and FQNEAQ (reference sequence). The CDR3 extends over 17 amino acids.

The genes are TRBV10-3 and TRBJ2-1; 13 bases fit TRBD2. Germline V gene data show CDR1 as ENHRY and CDR2 as SYGVKD. This CDR3 region has 15 residues. V gave up 2 bases and J gave up 7 bases; unmatched junction bases: 2. For the CDR3, the DNA is TGTGCCATCAGTGAGGGACTAGCGGGAGAGAATGAGCAGTTCTTC. It is translated as CAISEGLAGENEQFF.

The chain is built from TRBV4-3 and TRBJ1-6, with D unresolved. The V gene's germline CDR1 is LGHNA and CDR2 YSLEER. The CDR3 runs to 14 residues. Trimming took off 0 bases at V and 8 bases at J, with 8 bases between the two ends. CDR3 nucleotides: TGCGCCAGCAGCCAAGATGTCCTCTATTCACCCCTCCACTTT. Residues: CASSQDVLYSPLHF.